This T cell receptor (beta chain) was obtained from a study of blood T cell repertoires in COVID-19. About the research overall: Donors in the United States, Italy and Spain gave samples during acute or convalescent COVID-19. Nucleic acid was either cDNA or gDNA, and it came from T cells, B-cell-depleted T cells, or PBMCs.

Authors' analysis steps: Nucleated cell counts were estimated from reference gene primer amplification. Profiling relied on immunoSEQ multiplex PCR, and the TCRdb table lists in-frame clones only, not all of them. That table supplies the V and J calls and clone size; D and trimming were determined from the DNA. Of 450,000 to 500,000 clones listed, roughly 88% are singletons. Germline lookup yields CDR1 ENHRY and CDR2 SYGVKD. The trim removed 6 bases at V and 5 bases at J, leaving 9 bases unmatched. This CDR3 contains 15 residues. The sequenced sample consisted of peripheral blood. The sequence was collected from a human donor in a cohort sampled during active COVID-19. V and J are TRBV10-3 and TRBJ2-2; 7 bases are a match to TRBD2. CDR3 in DNA: TGTGCCATCAGACAACCGGGAGGTGAAACCGGGGAGCTGTTTTTT. Amino acids: CAIRQPGGETGELFF.